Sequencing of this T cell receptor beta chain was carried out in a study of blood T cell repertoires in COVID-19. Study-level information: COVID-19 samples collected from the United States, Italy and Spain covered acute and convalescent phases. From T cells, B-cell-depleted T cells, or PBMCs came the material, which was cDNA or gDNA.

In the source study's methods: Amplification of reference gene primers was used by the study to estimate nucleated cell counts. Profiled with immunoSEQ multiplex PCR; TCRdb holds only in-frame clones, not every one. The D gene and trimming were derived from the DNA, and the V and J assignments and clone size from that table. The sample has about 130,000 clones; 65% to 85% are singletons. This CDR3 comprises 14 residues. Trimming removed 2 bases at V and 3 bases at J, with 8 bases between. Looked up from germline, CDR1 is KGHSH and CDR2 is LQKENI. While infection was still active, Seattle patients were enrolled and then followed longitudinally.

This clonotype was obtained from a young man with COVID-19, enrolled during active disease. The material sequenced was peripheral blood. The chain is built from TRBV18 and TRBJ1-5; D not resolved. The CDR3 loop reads CASSPGRNNQPQHF. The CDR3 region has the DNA TGTGCCAGCTCACCAGGCAGAAACAATCAGCCCCAGCATTTT.